What follows are 22 T cell receptor beta chains derived from one specimen sequenced in a study of T cells in Graves' hyperthyroidism and ophthalmopathy. TCR beta CDR3 sequences were amplified from RNA transcripts. Using the HTBI primer set, a first-round RT-PCR was run on the TCR CDR3. TCRdb reanalysed the multiplex PCR reads using MiXCR and keeps one entry per CDR3 protein. The sample has fewer than 350,000 distinct CDR3 sequences, less than 15% seen once; the top ten hold 7.8%. Sequenced input: blood. The receptors come from a woman aged 25 to 45 with Graves' hyperthyroidism that later progressed to Graves' ophthalmopathy.

This clonotype was counted at least ten times. This sequence joins TRBV4-1 and TRBJ2-7; TRBD2 is a possible D gene (6 bases). The germline CDR1 and CDR2 sequences are MGHRA and YSYEKL. The V end lost 3 bases, the J end lost 0 bases, and 9 bases lay between the germline ends. CDR3 length equals 14 residues. The CDR3 is CASSHSGSSYEQYF. Here the CDR3 DNA reads TGCGCCAGCAGCCATAGCGGTAGCTCCTACGAGCAGTACTTC.

At least ten counts were recorded for this clonotype. The chain employs TRBV7-8 and TRBJ2-2, with D tentatively TRBD2 (5 bases). This CDR3 spans 16 amino acids. The ends were cut back, 2 bases at V and 4 bases at J, with 14 bases in the middle. Germline V lookup: CDR1 SGHVS, CDR2 FQNEAQ. This CDR3 is CASSLPHGVGTGELFF. The DNA of the CDR3 is TGTGCCAGCAGCTTACCCCACGGGGTGGGCACCGGGGAGCTGTTTTTT.

This clonotype has a handful of counts. This chain links TRBV6-2 or TRBV6-3 with TRBJ1-1; D unclear. There are 13 residues in the CDR3. Looked up from germline, CDR1 is MNHEY and CDR2 is SVGEGT. Trimming took 2 bases from V and 2 from J, leaving 6 bases between them. CDR3 loop: CASSYGINTEAFF. The CDR3 nucleotides are TGTGCCAGCAGTTACGGGATAAACACTGAAGCTTTCTTT.

This clonotype was detected many times. The chain uses TRBV4-3 and TRBJ2-5, with 8 positions matching TRBD2. CDR1 is LGHNA, CDR2 YSLEER, per germline. With V trimmed by 0 bases and J by 8 bases, 8 bases remained unmatched. The CDR3 sequence is 15 residues long. CDR3 region: CASSQESGGRPTQYF. The CDR3 bases are TGCGCCAGCAGCCAAGAATCCGGCGGGAGGCCAACCCAGTACTTC.

This clonotype came up many times. The chain uses TRBV12-3 or TRBV12-4 and TRBJ1-1; D call uncertain. The CDR3 extends over 15 amino acids. V lost 5 bases to trimming and J lost 6 bases, with 19 bases between them. DNA of the CDR3: TGTGCCAGCAGTCCGCAACCGGGAGGCCTCCCTGAAGCTTTCTTT. Translating it yields CASSPQPGGLPEAFF.

The chain combines TRBV6-2 or TRBV6-3 with TRBJ2-5; 8 bases are shared with TRBD1. V shed 2 bases and J 4 bases; nucleotides not matched to a gene: 9. CDR1 is MNHEY, CDR2 SVGEGT, per germline. This CDR3 comprises 16 residues. CDR3 amino acids: CASSYAAGGIGETQYF. Written as DNA, the CDR3 is TGTGCCAGCAGTTACGCAGCAGGGGGCATAGGAGAGACCCAGTACTTC.

This clonotype was detected ten times or more. The chain combines TRBV7-8 with TRBJ2-7; 7 nucleotides agree with TRBD2. J gave up 6 bases and V 1 base, and 3 bases lay outside the gene matches. Germline V gives CDR1 SGHVS, CDR2 FQNEAQ. CDR3 length: 13 residues. The CDR3 reads CASSLVPGGEQYF. CDR3 sequence (DNA): TGTGCCAGCAGCTTAGTTCCGGGGGGCGAGCAGTACTTC.

This clonotype was counted many times. J is TRBJ2-1 and V is TRBV14, with TRBD2 matching 8 bases. Germline V CDR1 and CDR2: SGHDN, FVKESK. J was trimmed by 6 bases and V by 4 bases; bases with no gene match: 8. The CDR3 extends over 15 amino acids. In DNA form, the CDR3 reads TGTGCCAGCAGCCGTCTAGCGGGCGCGATCAATGAGCAGTTCTTC. It translates to CASSRLAGAINEQFF. Full variable domain (outside the CDR3, taken from reference TRBV14 and TRBJ2-1): EAGVTQFPSHSVIEKGQTVTLRCDPISGHDNLYWYRRVMGKEIKFLLHFVKESKQDESGMPNNRFLAERTGGTYSTLKVQPAELEDSGVYFCASSRLAGAINEQFFGPGTRLTVL.

In its sample, this clonotype was seen a few times. This chain connects TRBV27 to TRBJ1-4; no reliable D call. Trimming pared 5 bases from V and 0 bases from J, leaving 10 bases between. This CDR3 is 15 amino acids long. Germline CDR1 reads MNHEY; CDR2 reads SMNVEV (reference sequence). Here the CDR3 reads CASSLSFATNEKLFF. The CDR3 region has the DNA TGTGCCAGCAGTCTAAGTTTTGCAACTAATGAAAAACTGTTTTTT. Drawing the rest from reference TRBV27 and TRBJ1-4, the complete variable domain is EAQVTQNPRYLITVTGKKLTVTCSQNMNHEYMSWYRQDPGLGLRQIYYSMNVEVTDKGDVPEGYKVSRKEKRNFPLILESPSPNQTSLYFCASSLSFATNEKLFFGSGTQLSVL.

This clonotype has at least ten counts. The chain joins TRBV2 to TRBJ2-3, with D possibly TRBD1 on 5 matching bases. V lost 5 bases and J 7 bases, leaving 13 bases between the germline ends. CDR3 length: 13 residues. Germline V gene sequence: CDR1 SNHLY, CDR2 FYNNEI. The CDR3 DNA sequence: TGTGCCAGCAGTCGAGCAGGGTTGCATACGCAGTATTTT. Protein: CASSRAGLHTQYF.

This clonotype was counted ten times or more. The chain is built from TRBV7-9 and TRBJ2-2; perhaps D is TRBD1 or TRBD2 (5 bases each). V lost 0 bases and J lost 9, with 11 bases in between. The germline gives CDR1 SEHNR, CDR2 FQNEAQ (reference sequence). The CDR3 has 14 residues. The CDR3 sequence is CASSLALGDRELFF. In DNA form, the CDR3 reads TGTGCCAGCAGCTTAGCGCTGGGGGACCGGGAGCTGTTTTTT.

This clonotype was seen repeatedly, ten times or more. V usage is TRBV12-3 or TRBV12-4 and J usage is TRBJ2-3; TRBD2 might be the D (5 bases). Trimming took 4 bases from V and 1 from J, leaving 12 bases between them. This CDR3 is 15 amino acids long. The CDR3 here is CASSYSRAGTDTQYF. CDR3 bases: TGTGCCAGCAGTTACTCTAGAGCGGGCACAGATACGCAGTATTTT.

The genes are TRBV5-5 and TRBJ1-3, with D hard to call. The V gene lost 1 base and the J gene lost 4 bases, with 3 bases spanning the gap. This CDR3 comprises 12 residues. Germline V gene sequence: CDR1 SGHKS, CDR2 YYEKEE (reference sequence). In nucleotides, the CDR3 is TGTGCCAGCAGCTTGTACGGAAACACCATATATTTT. Its translation: CASSLYGNTIYF.

The CDR3 DNA reads TGCGCCAGCAGCTGGGACCTGGGCGAGCAGTACTTC. Its translation: CASSWDLGEQYF. The gene calls are TRBV5-1 and TRBJ2-7; D possibly uses TRBD1 or TRBD2 (5 bases each). CDR1 is SGHRS and CDR2 is YFSETQ in the germline V gene. The CDR3 covers 12 residues. The ends were cut back, 3 bases at V and 6 bases at J, with 10 bases in the middle.

At least ten counts were recorded for this clonotype. The V call is TRBV30, the J call TRBJ2-1; tentatively, D is TRBD2 (6 bases). The CDR3 sequence is 15 residues long. Germline CDR1 is GTSNPN and CDR2 is SVGIG (reference sequence). The V end was cut by 3 bases, the J end by 4 bases, with 16 bases between. The DNA of the CDR3 is TGTGCCTGGAGCCGGTCGGGAGTAGGGTACAATGAGCAGTTCTTC. This gives the protein CAWSRSGVGYNEQFF.

In this sample, this clonotype turned up a few times. The chain couples TRBV7-9 to TRBJ2-3, with D uncertain. Germline V lookup: CDR1 SEHNR, CDR2 FQNEAQ (reference sequence). The V end was cut by 6 bases, the J end by 2 bases, with 12 bases between. The CDR3 runs 14 residues. Here the CDR3 DNA reads TGTGCCAGCAGGTATATAGAGACCACAGATACGCAGTATTTT. This sequence encodes CASRYIETTDTQYF.

The chain uses TRBV27 and TRBJ1-5; 8 positions agree with TRBD1. Germline assignment: CDR1 MNHEY and CDR2 SMNVEV (reference sequence). With V trimmed by 7 bases and J by 3 bases, 5 bases remained unmatched. The CDR3 is 14 amino acids. The DNA of the CDR3 is TGTGCCAGCAAGCTGACAGGGGACAATCAGCCCCAGCATTTT. It is translated as CASKLTGDNQPQHF.

This chain joins TRBV6-1 and TRBJ1-1, with D tentatively TRBD1 (5 bases). V was trimmed by 7 bases and J by 3 bases, leaving 12 bases between them. Germline-derived CDR1 and CDR2 are MNHNS and SASEGT. The CDR3 extends over 13 amino acids. The CDR3 nucleotides read TGTGCCAGCACCTCCCAGGGTTACACTGAAGCTTTCTTT. Translating it yields CASTSQGYTEAFF.

V gene TRBV28 combines with J gene TRBJ2-1, with TRBD1 matching 8 bases. The CDR3 spans 17 residues. The germline CDR1 and CDR2 sequences are MDHEN and SYDVKM. The ends lost 7 bases at V and 6 bases at J; junction bases unmatched: 17. The CDR3 loop is CASTRHPGGTGFNEQFF. DNA for the CDR3: TGTGCCAGCACTCGGCATCCTGGGGGGACAGGATTCAATGAGCAGTTCTTC.

There are many counts of this clonotype. V is TRBV12-3 or TRBV12-4 and J is TRBJ2-3, with 11 bases identical to TRBD1. J lost 4 bases, V lost 10 bases, and 10 bases had no gene match. The CDR3 spans 15 residues. The CDR3 region is CATLAGTGGPDTQYF. The CDR3 nucleotides read TGTGCCACCCTAGCGGGGACAGGGGGTCCAGATACGCAGTATTTT.

This clonotype was picked up many times. CDR3 sequence reads: CASSELGVASEKLFF. DNA for the CDR3: TGTGCCAGCAGTGAACTAGGGGTTGCCTCTGAAAAACTGTTTTTT. The V gene is TRBV2, the J gene TRBJ1-4; a weak D match, TRBD1 (5 bases). The CDR3 is 15 amino acids. Germline CDR1 reads SNHLY; CDR2 reads FYNNEI. V lost 2 bases and J lost 7, with 14 bases in between.

Ten or more counts support this clonotype. CDR3 coding DNA: TGTGCCAGCAGGCCCGGAAACTATGGCTACACCTTC. Translating it yields CASRPGNYGYTF. V is TRBV12-3 or TRBV12-4 and J is TRBJ1-2; D call uncertain. The V gene lost 6 bases and the J gene lost 2 bases, with 7 bases spanning the gap. The CDR3 runs 12 residues.